This T cell receptor beta chain was documented in a study of metastatic and nonmetastatic thyroid tumors. At the level of the study: The authors compared repertoires across blood and tumor or nodule tissue from malignant and benign thyroid patients.

This CDR3 is built from 15 residues. Between the trimmed V and J ends, which lost 0 bases and 3 bases, there was a span of 11 bases. From germline, CDR1 is SGDLS and CDR2 YYNGEE. TCRdb reanalyzed the PCR reads with MiXCR. The repertoire holds over 70,000 clones, less than 20% seen once, with 9.5% to 15% in the top ten. Not a single patient had been given any form of treatment at any point before undergoing thyroid surgery. This clone was found a few times. The sample comprised blood. V gene TRBV9 combines with J gene TRBJ2-3; D ambiguous. This sequence originates from a female donor with papillary thyroid cancer or a benign thyroid nodule (not recorded which). Some clones in this sample may be carry-over from other donors' samples. Here the CDR3 reads CASSVEPQRTDTQYF. In DNA form, the CDR3 reads TGTGCCAGCAGCGTAGAACCTCAAAGAACAGATACGCAGTATTTT.